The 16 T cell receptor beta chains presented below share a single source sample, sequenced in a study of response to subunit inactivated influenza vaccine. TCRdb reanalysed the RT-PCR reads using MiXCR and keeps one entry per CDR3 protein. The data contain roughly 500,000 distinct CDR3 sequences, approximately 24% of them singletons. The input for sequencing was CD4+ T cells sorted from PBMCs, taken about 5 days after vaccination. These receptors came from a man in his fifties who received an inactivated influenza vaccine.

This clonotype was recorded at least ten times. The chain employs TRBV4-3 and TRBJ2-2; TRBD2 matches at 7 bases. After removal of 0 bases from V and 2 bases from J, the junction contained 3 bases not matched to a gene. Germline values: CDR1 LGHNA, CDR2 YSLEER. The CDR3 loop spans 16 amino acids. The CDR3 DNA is TGCGCCAGCAGCCAAGAAGGCGGGAGAAACACCGGGGAGCTGTTTTTT. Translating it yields CASSQEGGRNTGELFF.

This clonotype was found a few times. CDR3 sequence reads: CASSPMTGSDEQFF. Written as DNA, the CDR3 is TGTGCCAGCTCACCGATGACAGGTTCGGATGAGCAGTTCTTC. The chain links TRBV18 to TRBJ2-1; a possible D gene is TRBD1 (6 bases). Germline loops: CDR1 KGHSH, CDR2 LQKENI. The CDR3 has 14 residues. V was clipped by 3 bases and J by 8 bases, with 14 bases between them.

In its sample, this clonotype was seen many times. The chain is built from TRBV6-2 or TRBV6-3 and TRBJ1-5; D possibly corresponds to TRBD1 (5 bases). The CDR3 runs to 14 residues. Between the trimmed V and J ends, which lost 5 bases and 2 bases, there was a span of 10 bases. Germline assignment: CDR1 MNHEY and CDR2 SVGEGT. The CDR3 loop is CASSNGGGNQPQHF. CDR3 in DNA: TGTGCCAGCAGTAATGGGGGTGGCAATCAGCCCCAGCATTTT.

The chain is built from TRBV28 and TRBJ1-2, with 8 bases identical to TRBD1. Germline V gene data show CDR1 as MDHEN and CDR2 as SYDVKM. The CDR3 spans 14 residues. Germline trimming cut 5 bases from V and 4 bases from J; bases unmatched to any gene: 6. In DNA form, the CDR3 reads TGTGCCAGCAGTCCCGGACAGGGACCCTATGGCTACACCTTC. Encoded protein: CASSPGQGPYGYTF.

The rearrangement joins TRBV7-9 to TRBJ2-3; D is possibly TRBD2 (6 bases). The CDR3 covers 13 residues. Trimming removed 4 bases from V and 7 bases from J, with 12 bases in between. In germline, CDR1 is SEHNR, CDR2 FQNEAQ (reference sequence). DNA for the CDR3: TGTGCCAGCAGCTCCCGGGGGTCAAATACGCAGTATTTT. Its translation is CASSSRGSNTQYF.

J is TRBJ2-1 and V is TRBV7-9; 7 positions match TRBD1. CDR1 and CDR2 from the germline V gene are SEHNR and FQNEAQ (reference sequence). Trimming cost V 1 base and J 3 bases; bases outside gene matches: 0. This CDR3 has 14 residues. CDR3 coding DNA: TGTGCCAGCAGCTTAGGGACAGGCTACAATGAGCAGTTCTTC. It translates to CASSLGTGYNEQFF.

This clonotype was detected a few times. The CDR3 DNA is TGCAGCGATACAGGGTATTATGGCTACACCTTC. It specifies CSDTGYYGYTF. This chain joins TRBV29-1 and TRBJ1-2; TRBD1 is a possible D gene (6 bases). Looked up from germline, CDR1 is SQVTM and CDR2 is ANQGSEA. The V gene lost 7 bases and the J gene lost 5 bases, with 11 bases spanning the gap. CDR3 length: 11 amino acids. Filled out from reference TRBV29-1 and TRBJ1-2, the complete variable domain reads SAVISQKPSRDICQRGTSLTIQCQVDSQVTMMFWYRQQPGQSLTLIATANQGSEATYESGFVIDKFPISRPNLTFSTLTVSNMSPEDSSIYLCSDTGYYGYTFGSGTRLTVV.

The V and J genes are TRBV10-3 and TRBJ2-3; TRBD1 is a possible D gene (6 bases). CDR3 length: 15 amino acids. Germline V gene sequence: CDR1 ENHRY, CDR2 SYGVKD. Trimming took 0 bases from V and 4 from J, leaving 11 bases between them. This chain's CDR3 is CAISESLQGADTQYF. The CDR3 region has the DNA TGTGCCATCAGTGAGTCCCTACAGGGTGCAGATACGCAGTATTTT.

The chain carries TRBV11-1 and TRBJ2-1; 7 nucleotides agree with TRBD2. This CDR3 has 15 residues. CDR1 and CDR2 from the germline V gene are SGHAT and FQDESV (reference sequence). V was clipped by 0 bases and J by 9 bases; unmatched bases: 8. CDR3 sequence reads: CASSLAGWGLSEQFF. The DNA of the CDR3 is TGTGCCAGCAGCTTAGCCGGGTGGGGACTATCTGAGCAGTTCTTC. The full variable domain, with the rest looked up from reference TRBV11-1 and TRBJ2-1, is EAEVAQSPRYKITEKSQAVAFWCDPISGHATLYWYRQILGQGPELLVQFQDESVVDDSQLPKDRFSAERLKGVDSTLKIQPAELGDSAMYLCASSLAGWGLSEQFFGPGTRLTVL.

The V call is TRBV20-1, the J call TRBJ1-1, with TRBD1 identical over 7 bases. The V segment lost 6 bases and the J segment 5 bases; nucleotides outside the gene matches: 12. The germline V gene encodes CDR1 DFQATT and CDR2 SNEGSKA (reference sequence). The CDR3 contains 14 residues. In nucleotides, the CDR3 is TGCAGTGCAATAATACAGGGGCGGGGAACTGAAGCTTTCTTT. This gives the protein CSAIIQGRGTEAFF.

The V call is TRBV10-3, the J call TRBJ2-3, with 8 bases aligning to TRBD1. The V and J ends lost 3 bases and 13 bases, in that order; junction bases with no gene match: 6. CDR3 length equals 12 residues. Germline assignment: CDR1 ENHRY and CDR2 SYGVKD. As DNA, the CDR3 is TGTGCCATCAGTGAACGAGACAGGGGAAAGTATTTT. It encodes CAISERDRGKYF.

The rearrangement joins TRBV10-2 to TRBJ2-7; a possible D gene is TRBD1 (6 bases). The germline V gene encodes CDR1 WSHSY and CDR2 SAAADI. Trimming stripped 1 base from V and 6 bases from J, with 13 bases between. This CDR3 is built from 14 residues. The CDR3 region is CASSELGQLLEQYF. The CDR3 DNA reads TGCGCCAGCAGTGAGTTAGGACAGCTACTCGAGCAGTACTTC.

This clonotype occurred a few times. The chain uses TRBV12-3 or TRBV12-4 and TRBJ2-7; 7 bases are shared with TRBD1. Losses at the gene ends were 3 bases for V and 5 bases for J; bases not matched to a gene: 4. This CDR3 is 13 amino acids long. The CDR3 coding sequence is TGTGCCAGCAGTTTTCAAGGGGGCGACGAGCAGTACTTC. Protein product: CASSFQGGDEQYF.

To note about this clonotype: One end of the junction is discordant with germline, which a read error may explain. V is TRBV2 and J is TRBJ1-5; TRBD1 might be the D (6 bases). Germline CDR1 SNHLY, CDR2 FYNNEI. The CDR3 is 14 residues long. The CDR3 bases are TGTGCAAGCAGTGGGGGCCAGGGGAGTCAGCCCCAGCATTTT. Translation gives CASSGGQGSQPQHF.

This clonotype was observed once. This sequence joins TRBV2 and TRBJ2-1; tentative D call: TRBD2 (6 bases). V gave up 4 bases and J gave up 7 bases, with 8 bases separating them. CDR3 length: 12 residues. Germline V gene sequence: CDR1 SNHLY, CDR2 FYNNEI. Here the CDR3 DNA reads TGTGCCAGCAGTGCGGCGGGGAATGAGCAGTTCTTC. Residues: CASSAAGNEQFF.

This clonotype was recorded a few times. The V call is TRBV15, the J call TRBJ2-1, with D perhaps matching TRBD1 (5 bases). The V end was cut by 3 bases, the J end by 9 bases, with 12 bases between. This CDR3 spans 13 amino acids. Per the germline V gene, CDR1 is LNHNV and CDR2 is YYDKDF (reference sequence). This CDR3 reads CATSSPDRGEQFF. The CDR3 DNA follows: TGTGCCACCAGCAGCCCCGATAGGGGTGAGCAGTTCTTC. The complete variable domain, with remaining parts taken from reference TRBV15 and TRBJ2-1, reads DAMVIQNPRYQVTQFGKPVTLSCSQTLNHNVMYWYQQKSSQAPKLLFHYYDKDFNNEADTPDNFQSRRPNTSFCFLDIRSPGLGDTAMYLCATSSPDRGEQFFGPGTRLTVL.